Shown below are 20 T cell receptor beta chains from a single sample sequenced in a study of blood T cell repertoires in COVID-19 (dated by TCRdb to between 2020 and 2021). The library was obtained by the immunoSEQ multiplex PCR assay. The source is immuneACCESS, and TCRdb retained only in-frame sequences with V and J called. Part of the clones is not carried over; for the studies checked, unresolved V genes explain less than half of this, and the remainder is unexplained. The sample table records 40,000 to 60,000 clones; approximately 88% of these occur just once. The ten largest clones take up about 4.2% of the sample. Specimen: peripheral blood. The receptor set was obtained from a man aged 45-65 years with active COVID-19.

CDR3 bases: TGCGCCAGCAGTGACCTCGGGACAGGGGGCAAAAGGGGTGAAAAACTGTTTTTT. It codes for CASSDLGTGGKRGEKLFF. The chain employs TRBV10-2 and TRBJ1-4, with TRBD1 matching over 12 bases. The CDR3 has 18 amino acids. Germline CDR1 reads WSHSY; CDR2 reads SAAADI. Trimming cost V 3 bases and J 7 bases; bases outside gene matches: 12.

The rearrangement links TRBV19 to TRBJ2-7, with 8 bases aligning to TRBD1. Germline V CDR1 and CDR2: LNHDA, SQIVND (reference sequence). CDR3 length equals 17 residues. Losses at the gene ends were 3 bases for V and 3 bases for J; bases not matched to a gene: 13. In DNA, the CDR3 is TGTGCCAGTAGTATCCAATATCTCCGGGACAGGAGCTACGAGCAGTACTTC. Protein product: CASSIQYLRDRSYEQYF.

The CDR3 spells CASSKGGTGLYEQYF. Written as DNA, the CDR3 is TGTGCCAGCAGCAAAGGGGGGACAGGGCTTTACGAGCAGTACTTC. This chain connects TRBV5-5 to TRBJ2-7; TRBD1 aligns across 9 bases. Trimming took 4 bases from V and 4 from J; bases not matched to a gene: 9. CDR3 length equals 15 residues. The germline V gene has CDR1 SGHKS and CDR2 YYEKEE (reference sequence).

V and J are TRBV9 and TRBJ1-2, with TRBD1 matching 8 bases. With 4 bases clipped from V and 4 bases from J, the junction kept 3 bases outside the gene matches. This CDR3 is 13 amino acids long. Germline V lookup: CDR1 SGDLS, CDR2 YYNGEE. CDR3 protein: CASSLDRGYGYTF. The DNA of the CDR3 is TGTGCCAGCAGCCTCGACAGGGGCTATGGCTACACCTTC. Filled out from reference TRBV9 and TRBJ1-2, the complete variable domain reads DSGVTQTPKHLITATGQRVTLRCSPRSGDLSVYWYQQSLDQGLQFLIQYYNGEERAKGNILERFSAQQFPDLHSELNLSSLELGDSALYFCASSLDRGYGYTFGSGTRLTVV.

The DNA for the CDR3 is TGTGCCAGCAGCAAGACAGGGTTGCGCTATGGCTACACCTTC. Its protein is CASSKTGLRYGYTF. J is TRBJ1-2 and V is TRBV7-9, with TRBD1 matching over 7 bases. J was trimmed by 4 bases and V by 5 bases; bases with no gene match: 7. CDR1 and CDR2 from the germline V gene are SEHNR and FQNEAQ (reference sequence). The CDR3 has 14 amino acids.

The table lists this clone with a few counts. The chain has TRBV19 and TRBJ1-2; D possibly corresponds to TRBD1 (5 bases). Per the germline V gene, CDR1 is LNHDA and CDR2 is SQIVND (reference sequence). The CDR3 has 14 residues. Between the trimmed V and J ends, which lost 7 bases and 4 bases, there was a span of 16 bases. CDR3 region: CASKGDDKIYGYTF. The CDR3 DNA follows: TGTGCCAGTAAAGGGGATGACAAAATCTATGGCTACACCTTC. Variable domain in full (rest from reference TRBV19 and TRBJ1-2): DGGITQSPKYLFRKEGQNVTLSCEQNLNHDAMYWYRQDPGQGLRLIYYSQIVNDFQKGDIAEGYSVSREKKESFPLTVTSAQKNPTAFYLCASKGDDKIYGYTFGSGTRLTVV.

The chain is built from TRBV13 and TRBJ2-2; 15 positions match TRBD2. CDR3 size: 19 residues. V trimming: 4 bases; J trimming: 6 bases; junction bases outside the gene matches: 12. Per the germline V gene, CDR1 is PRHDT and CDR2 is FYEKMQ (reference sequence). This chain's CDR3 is CASSSGTSGGPFTPGELFF. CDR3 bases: TGTGCCAGCAGCTCCGGGACTAGCGGGGGGCCCTTCACACCCGGGGAGCTGTTTTTT. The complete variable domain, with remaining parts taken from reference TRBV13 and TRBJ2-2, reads AAGVIQSPRHLIKEKRETATLKCYPIPRHDTVYWYQQGPGQDPQFLISFYEKMQSDKGSIPDRFSAQQFSDYHSELNMSSLELGDSALYFCASSSGTSGGPFTPGELFFGEGSRLTVL.

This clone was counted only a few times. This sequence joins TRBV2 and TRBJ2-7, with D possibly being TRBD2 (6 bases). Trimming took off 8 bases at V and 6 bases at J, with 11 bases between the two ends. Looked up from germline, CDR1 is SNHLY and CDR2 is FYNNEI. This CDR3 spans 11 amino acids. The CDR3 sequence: CASGRSIEQYF. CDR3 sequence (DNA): TGTGCCAGCGGGAGGAGTATCGAGCAGTACTTC.

CDR3 region: CASSYDRGIYNEQFF. For the CDR3, the DNA is TGTGCCAGCAGTTATGACAGGGGCATCTACAATGAGCAGTTCTTC. The chain carries TRBV6-6 and TRBJ2-1, with TRBD1 matching 8 bases. Germline V gene sequence: CDR1 MNHNY, CDR2 SVGAGI (reference sequence). V shed 3 bases, J shed 3 bases, and the junction held 4 bases outside the gene matches. The CDR3 is 15 amino acids.

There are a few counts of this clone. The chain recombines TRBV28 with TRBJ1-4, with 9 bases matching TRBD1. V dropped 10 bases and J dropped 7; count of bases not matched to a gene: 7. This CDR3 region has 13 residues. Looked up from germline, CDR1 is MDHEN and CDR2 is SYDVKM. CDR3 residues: CATLTGGIEKLFF. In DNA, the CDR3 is TGTGCCACCTTGACAGGGGGGATTGAAAAACTGTTTTTT.

CDR3 DNA sequence: TGTGCCACCAGTGATTCGCCGGGAAACGAGCAGTACTTC. It codes for CATSDSPGNEQYF. This chain uses TRBV24-1 with TRBJ2-7, with D perhaps TRBD2 (5 bases). V lost 2 bases, J lost 5 bases, and 9 bases lay in between. From germline, CDR1 is KGHDR and CDR2 SFDVKD. This CDR3 has 13 residues.

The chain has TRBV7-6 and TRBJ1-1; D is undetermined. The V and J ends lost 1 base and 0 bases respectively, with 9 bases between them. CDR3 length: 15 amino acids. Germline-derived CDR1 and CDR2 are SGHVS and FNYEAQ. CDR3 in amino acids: CASSLVSDLNTEAFF. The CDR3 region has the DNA TGTGCCAGCAGCTTAGTTTCAGACTTGAACACTGAAGCTTTCTTT.

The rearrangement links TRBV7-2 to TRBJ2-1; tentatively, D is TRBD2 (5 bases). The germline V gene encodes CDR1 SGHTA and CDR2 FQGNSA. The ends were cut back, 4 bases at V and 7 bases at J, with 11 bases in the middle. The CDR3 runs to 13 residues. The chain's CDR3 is CASSSYLANEQFF. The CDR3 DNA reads TGTGCCAGCAGCTCCTACCTAGCAAATGAGCAGTTCTTC.

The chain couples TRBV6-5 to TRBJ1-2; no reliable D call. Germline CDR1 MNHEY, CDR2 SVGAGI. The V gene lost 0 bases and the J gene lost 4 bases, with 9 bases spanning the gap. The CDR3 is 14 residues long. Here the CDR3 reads CASSYSNTAYGYTF. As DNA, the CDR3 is TGTGCCAGCAGTTACTCGAACACCGCCTATGGCTACACCTTC.

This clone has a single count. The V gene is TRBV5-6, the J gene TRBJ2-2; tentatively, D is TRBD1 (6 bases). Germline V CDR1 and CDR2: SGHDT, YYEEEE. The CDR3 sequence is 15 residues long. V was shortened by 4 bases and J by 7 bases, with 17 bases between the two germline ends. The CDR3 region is CASSDRGQYDGELFF. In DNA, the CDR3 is TGTGCCAGCAGCGACCGGGGACAATACGACGGGGAGCTGTTTTTT.

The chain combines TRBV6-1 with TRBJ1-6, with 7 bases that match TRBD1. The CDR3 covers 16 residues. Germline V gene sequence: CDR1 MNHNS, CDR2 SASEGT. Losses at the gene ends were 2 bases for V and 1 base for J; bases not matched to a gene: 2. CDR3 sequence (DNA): TGTGCCAGCAGTGAAACAGGGGAATCCTATAATTCACCCCTCCACTTT. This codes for CASSETGESYNSPLHF.

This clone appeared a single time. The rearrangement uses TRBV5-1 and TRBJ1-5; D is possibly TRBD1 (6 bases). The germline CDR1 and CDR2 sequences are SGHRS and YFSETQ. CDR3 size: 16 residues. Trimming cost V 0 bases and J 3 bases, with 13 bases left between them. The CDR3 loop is CASSLAGGLANQPQHF. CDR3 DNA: TGCGCCAGCAGCTTGGCGGGGGGCCTCGCCAATCAGCCCCAGCATTTT. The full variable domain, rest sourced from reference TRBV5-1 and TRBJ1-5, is KAGVTQTPRYLIKTRGQQVTLSCSPISGHRSVSWYQQTPGQGLQFLFEYFSETQRNKGNFPGRFSGRQFSNSRSEMNVSTLELGDSALYLCASSLAGGLANQPQHFGDGTRLSIL.

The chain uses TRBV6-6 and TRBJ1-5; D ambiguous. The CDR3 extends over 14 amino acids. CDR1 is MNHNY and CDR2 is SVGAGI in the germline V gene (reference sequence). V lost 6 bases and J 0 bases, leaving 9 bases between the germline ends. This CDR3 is CASRPTVSNQPQHF. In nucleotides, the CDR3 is TGTGCCAGCAGGCCTACGGTTAGCAATCAGCCCCAGCATTTT.

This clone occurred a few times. CDR3 DNA: TGCGCCAGCAGCCAAGATTACGGCTACGAGCAGTACTTC. This translates into CASSQDYGYEQYF. The V and J genes are TRBV4-1 and TRBJ2-7; D is undetermined. This CDR3 is 13 amino acids long. The V and J ends lost 0 bases and 3 bases respectively, with 6 bases between them. CDR1 and CDR2 (germline): MGHRA, YSYEKL.

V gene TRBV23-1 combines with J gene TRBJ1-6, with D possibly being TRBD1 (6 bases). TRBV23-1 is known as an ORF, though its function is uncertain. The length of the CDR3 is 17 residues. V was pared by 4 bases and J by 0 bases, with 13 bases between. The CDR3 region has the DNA TGCGCCAGCAGTCCGGGGGGGCCGAGCTCCTATAATTCACCCCTCCACTTT. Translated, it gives CASSPGGPSSYNSPLHF.